The rows below give T cell receptor beta chains drawn from one sample of a study of radiotherapy plus CTLA-4 blockade in lung cancer. Sequencing used immunoSEQ multiplex PCR; TCRdb keeps in-frame clones, though not all of them. The table includes about 59,000 clones, around 74% detected once. The sample in question was peripheral blood, obtained from a patient treated with radiotherapy plus ipilimumab. The receptor source for this set is a human donor with non-small cell lung cancer whose response to radiotherapy plus ipilimumab could not be evaluated. CDR3s include the opening cysteine and the closing phenylalanine or tryptophan. Fields, in order: J gene, D gene, clone size, V gene, CDR3 DNA, CDR3 protein. D genes are given only for firm matches. The size entry is marked missing in some rows and otherwise reads once, few, many or a size class.

j_call: TRBJ1-1
d_call: TRBD1
clone_size: NA
v_call: TRBV11-2
cdr3_nt: TGTGCCAGCAGCTTTATTATCCACCCGGGACAGGGGGCTAGGCGGGCTTTCTTT
cdr3_aa: CASSFIIHPGQGARRAFF

j_call: TRBJ2-7
d_call: TRBD2
clone_size: once
v_call: TRBV6-6
cdr3_nt: TGTGCCAGCAGCCCCGGGACTAGCGGGGGCTACGAGCAGTACTTC
cdr3_aa: CASSPGTSGGYEQYF

j_call: TRBJ2-7
d_call: TRBD2
clone_size: NA
v_call: TRBV11-2
cdr3_nt: TGTGCCAGCAGCTTAGTCGGTAGACTAGCGGGACCTTCCTACGAGCAGTACTTC
cdr3_aa: CASSLVGRLAGPSYEQYF

j_call: TRBJ2-3
d_call: TRBD2
clone_size: NA
v_call: TRBV11-3
cdr3_nt: TGTGCCAGCAGCTTACGGCGGGAGGGCGCAGATACGCAGTATTTT
cdr3_aa: CASSLRREGADTQYF

j_call: TRBJ1-6
d_call: TRBD1
clone_size: once
v_call: TRBV6-5
cdr3_nt: TGTGCCGCAGAACCGGGACAGGGGGCCTCACCCCTCCACTTT
cdr3_aa: CAAEPGQGASPLHF

j_call: TRBJ2-1
d_call: NA
clone_size: NA
v_call: TRBV6-1
cdr3_nt: TGTGCCAGCAGTCCCCTAGACAGCAATGAGCAGTTCTTC
cdr3_aa: CASSPLDSNEQFF

j_call: TRBJ2-2
d_call: NA
clone_size: NA
v_call: TRBV19
cdr3_nt: TGTGCCAGTAGCCTTAGTCGGTCTAGCGTTAACACCGGGGAGCTGTTTTTT
cdr3_aa: CASSLSRSSVNTGELFF

j_call: TRBJ1-2
d_call: NA
clone_size: NA
v_call: TRBV9
cdr3_nt: TGTGCCAGCAGCGTAGTTTCAGGGGAAGGCTACACCTTC
cdr3_aa: CASSVVSGEGYTF

j_call: TRBJ1-2
d_call: NA
clone_size: NA
v_call: TRBV28
cdr3_nt: TGTGCCAGCAGTTTGGGGCAGGGAAACGGCTACACCTTC
cdr3_aa: CASSLGQGNGYTF

j_call: TRBJ2-1
d_call: NA
clone_size: once
v_call: TRBV5-1
cdr3_nt: TGCGCCAGCAAGGATCAGGGTCTCTCCTACAATGAGCAGTTCTTC
cdr3_aa: CASKDQGLSYNEQFF

j_call: TRBJ2-1
d_call: TRBD2
clone_size: NA
v_call: TRBV4-3
cdr3_nt: TGCGCCAGCAGCCCGCGGCCGTTGACTAGCGGGGGCCCCTCGGATGAGCAGTTCTTC
cdr3_aa: CASSPRPLTSGGPSDEQFF

j_call: TRBJ2-7
d_call: TRBD1
clone_size: NA
v_call: TRBV6-6
cdr3_nt: TGTGCCAGCAGTCCCGGGACAGTCTACGAGCAGTACTTC
cdr3_aa: CASSPGTVYEQYF

j_call: TRBJ2-5
d_call: NA
clone_size: once
v_call: TRBV2
cdr3_nt: TGTGCCAGCAGTGAACTATGGCGGGAGACCCAGTACTTC
cdr3_aa: CASSELWRETQYF

j_call: TRBJ2-4
d_call: TRBD1
clone_size: NA
v_call: TRBV28
cdr3_nt: TGTGCCAGCAGTCGACAGGGGGAAGTAGCCAAAAACATTCAGTACTTC
cdr3_aa: CASSRQGEVAKNIQYF

j_call: TRBJ2-7
d_call: NA
clone_size: NA
v_call: TRBV5-1
cdr3_nt: TGCGCCAGCAGCTTAACAACCACGGGAACCTACGAGCAGTACTTC
cdr3_aa: CASSLTTTGTYEQYF

j_call: TRBJ1-2
d_call: TRBD1
clone_size: few
v_call: TRBV12-5
cdr3_nt: TGTGCTAGTGGCCTGGGACAGCAAACCCTAAACTATGGCTACACCTTC
cdr3_aa: CASGLGQQTLNYGYTF

j_call: TRBJ1-1
d_call: NA
clone_size: NA
v_call: TRBV10-3
cdr3_nt: TGTGCCATCACAAAGGGGGAGAACACTGAAGCTTTCTTT
cdr3_aa: CAITKGENTEAFF

j_call: TRBJ1-5
d_call: TRBD1
clone_size: NA
v_call: TRBV29-1
cdr3_nt: TGCAGCGTTGGTGGGACAGGCAATCAGCCCCAGCATTTT
cdr3_aa: CSVGGTGNQPQHF

j_call: TRBJ2-7
d_call: NA
clone_size: few
v_call: TRBV6-5
cdr3_nt: TGTGCCAGCAGTGTAGACAGGTTCCCCTACGAGCAGTACTTC
cdr3_aa: CASSVDRFPYEQYF

j_call: TRBJ1-5
d_call: NA
clone_size: few
v_call: TRBV11-1
cdr3_nt: TGTGCCAGCAGCTCGGACAGAAACAATCAGCCCCAGCATTTT
cdr3_aa: CASSSDRNNQPQHF

j_call: TRBJ1-1
d_call: NA
clone_size: NA
v_call: TRBV11-3
cdr3_nt: TGTGCCAGCAGCTTAGGGGCAGGTGTTCCTGAAGCTTTCTTT
cdr3_aa: CASSLGAGVPEAFF

j_call: TRBJ1-2
d_call: NA
clone_size: NA
v_call: TRBV13
cdr3_nt: TGTGCCAGCAGCTACCCGGGGAGACGTTATGGCTACACCTTC
cdr3_aa: CASSYPGRRYGYTF

j_call: TRBJ2-1
d_call: TRBD2
clone_size: NA
v_call: TRBV5-1
cdr3_nt: TGCGCCAGCAGCCCAATAGCGGGAGAGTTCAATGAGCAGTTCTTC
cdr3_aa: CASSPIAGEFNEQFF

j_call: TRBJ2-7
d_call: NA
clone_size: NA
v_call: TRBV28
cdr3_nt: TGTGCCAGCAGGCCCCCGGGTCGCGAGCAGTACTTC
cdr3_aa: CASRPPGREQYF

j_call: TRBJ2-1
d_call: NA
clone_size: NA
v_call: TRBV5-1
cdr3_nt: TGCGCCAGCAGCTTGGTCGGGTCCTACAATGAGCAGTTCTTC
cdr3_aa: CASSLVGSYNEQFF

j_call: TRBJ1-5
d_call: NA
clone_size: NA
v_call: TRBV6-5
cdr3_nt: TGTGCCAGCAGTGGGCCAGGTCAGAGTCAGCCCCAGCATTTT
cdr3_aa: CASSGPGQSQPQHF

j_call: TRBJ2-1
d_call: TRBD2
clone_size: NA
v_call: TRBV11-3
cdr3_nt: TGTGCCAGCAGCCCCCGACTAGCGGGAGCGAACGATGAGCAGTTCTTC
cdr3_aa: CASSPRLAGANDEQFF

j_call: TRBJ1-6
d_call: TRBD1
clone_size: NA
v_call: TRBV6-1
cdr3_nt: TGTGCCAGCAGTGAGATGGGACAGCGCTCCTATAATTCACCCCTCCACTTT
cdr3_aa: CASSEMGQRSYNSPLHF

j_call: TRBJ1-1
d_call: TRBD1
clone_size: NA
v_call: TRBV7-6
cdr3_nt: TGTGCCAGCAGCTTAACGGGACAGATCAACACTGAAGCTTTCTTT
cdr3_aa: CASSLTGQINTEAFF

j_call: TRBJ2-3
d_call: NA
clone_size: NA
v_call: TRBV19
cdr3_nt: TGTGCCAGTAGTCGGCAGTGGACAGAATTGGCAGATACGCAGTATTTT
cdr3_aa: CASSRQWTELADTQYF

j_call: TRBJ1-2
d_call: TRBD1
clone_size: NA
v_call: TRBV7-2
cdr3_nt: TGTGCCAGCAGCCGGTGGACAGGGGGCGACTATGGCTACACCTTC
cdr3_aa: CASSRWTGGDYGYTF

j_call: TRBJ1-2
d_call: TRBD1
clone_size: NA
v_call: TRBV28
cdr3_nt: TGTGCCAGCAGGGAAGTCGGACAGGGAAACGGTGGCTACACCTTC
cdr3_aa: CASREVGQGNGGYTF

j_call: TRBJ2-7
d_call: TRBD1
clone_size: NA
v_call: TRBV11-2
cdr3_nt: TGTGCCAGCAGCTTAGGGGACAGCTACGCCTACGAGCAGTACTTC
cdr3_aa: CASSLGDSYAYEQYF

j_call: TRBJ2-1
d_call: NA
clone_size: few
v_call: TRBV7-9
cdr3_nt: TGTGCCAGCAGCTTAGGAGGGTTTGATGAGCAGTTCTTC
cdr3_aa: CASSLGGFDEQFF

j_call: TRBJ2-1
d_call: TRBD2
clone_size: NA
v_call: TRBV14
cdr3_nt: TGTGCCAGCAGCCAAGGGGGACTAGCGGAGCACAATGAGCAGTTCTTC
cdr3_aa: CASSQGGLAEHNEQFF

j_call: TRBJ2-1
d_call: TRBD2
clone_size: NA
v_call: TRBV7-8
cdr3_nt: TGTGCCAGCAGCCCTGGACTAGCCTACAATGAGCAGTTCTTC
cdr3_aa: CASSPGLAYNEQFF

j_call: TRBJ2-1
d_call: TRBD1
clone_size: NA
v_call: TRBV16
cdr3_nt: TGTGCCAGCAGCCAATTGACAGGGAGAGTCAATGAGCAGTTCTTC
cdr3_aa: CASSQLTGRVNEQFF

j_call: TRBJ2-5
d_call: NA
clone_size: NA
v_call: TRBV5-1
cdr3_nt: TGCGCCAGCAGCGGCGACAGCAGCCAAGAGACCCAGTACTTC
cdr3_aa: CASSGDSSQETQYF

j_call: TRBJ1-5
d_call: NA
clone_size: NA
v_call: TRBV6-5
cdr3_nt: TGTGCCAGCCGTCGGGGAAATAGCAATCAGCCCCAGCATTTT
cdr3_aa: CASRRGNSNQPQHF

j_call: TRBJ2-7
d_call: TRBD1
clone_size: NA
v_call: TRBV18
cdr3_nt: TGTGCCAGCTCACCCACCGGGACAGGGGAATTAGAGCAGTACTTC
cdr3_aa: CASSPTGTGELEQYF